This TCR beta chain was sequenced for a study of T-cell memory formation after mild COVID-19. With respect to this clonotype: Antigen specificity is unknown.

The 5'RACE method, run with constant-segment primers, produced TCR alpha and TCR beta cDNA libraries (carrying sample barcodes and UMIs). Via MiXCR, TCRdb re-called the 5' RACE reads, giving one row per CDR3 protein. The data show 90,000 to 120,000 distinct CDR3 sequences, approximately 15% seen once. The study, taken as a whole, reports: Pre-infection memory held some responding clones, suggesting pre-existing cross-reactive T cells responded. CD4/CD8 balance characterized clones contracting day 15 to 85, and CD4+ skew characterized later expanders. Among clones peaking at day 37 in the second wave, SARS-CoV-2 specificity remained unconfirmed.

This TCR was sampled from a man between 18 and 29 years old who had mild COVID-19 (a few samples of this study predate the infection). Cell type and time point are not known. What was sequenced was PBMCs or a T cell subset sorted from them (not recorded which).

The CDR3 bases are TGTGCCACCAGCGAAACGGCAGGGCTAGCCAAAAACATTCAGTACTTC. This codes for CATSETAGLAKNIQYF. J is TRBJ2-4 and V is TRBV15, with a possible D match to TRBD1 (5 bases). The CDR3 sequence is 16 residues long. The V and J ends lost 5 bases and 0 bases respectively, with 14 bases between them. Germline lookup yields CDR1 LNHNV and CDR2 YYDKDF (reference sequence).